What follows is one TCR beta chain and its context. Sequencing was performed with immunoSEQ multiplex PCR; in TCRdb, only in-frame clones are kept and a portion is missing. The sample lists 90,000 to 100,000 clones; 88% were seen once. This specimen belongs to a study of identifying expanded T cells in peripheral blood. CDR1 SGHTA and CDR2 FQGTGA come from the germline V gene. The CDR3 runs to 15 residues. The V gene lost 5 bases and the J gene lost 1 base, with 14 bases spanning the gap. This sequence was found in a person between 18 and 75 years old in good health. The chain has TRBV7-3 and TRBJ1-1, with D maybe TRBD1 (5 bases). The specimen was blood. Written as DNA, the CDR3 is TGTGCCAGCAGCCTCCAGGGAGGTACGAACACTGAAGCTTTCTTT. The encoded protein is CASSLQGGTNTEAFF.